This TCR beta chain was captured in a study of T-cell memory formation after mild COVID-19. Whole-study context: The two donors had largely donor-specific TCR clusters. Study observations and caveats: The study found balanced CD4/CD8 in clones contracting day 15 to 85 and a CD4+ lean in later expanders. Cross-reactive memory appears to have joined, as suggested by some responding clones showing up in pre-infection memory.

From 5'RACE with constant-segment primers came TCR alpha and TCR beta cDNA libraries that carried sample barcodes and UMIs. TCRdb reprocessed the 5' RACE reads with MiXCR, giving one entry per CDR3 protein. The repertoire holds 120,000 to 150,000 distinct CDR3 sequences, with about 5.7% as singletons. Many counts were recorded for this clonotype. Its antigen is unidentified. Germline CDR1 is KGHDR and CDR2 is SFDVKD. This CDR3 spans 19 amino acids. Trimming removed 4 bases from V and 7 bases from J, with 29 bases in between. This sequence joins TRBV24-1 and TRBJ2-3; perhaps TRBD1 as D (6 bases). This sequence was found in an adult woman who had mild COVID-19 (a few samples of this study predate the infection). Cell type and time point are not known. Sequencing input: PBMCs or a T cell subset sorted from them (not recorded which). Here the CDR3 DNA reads TGTGCCACCAGTGACCAGACCCCACTTCCGGGACACCCCAGGAATACGCAGTATTTT. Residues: CATSDQTPLPGHPRNTQYF.